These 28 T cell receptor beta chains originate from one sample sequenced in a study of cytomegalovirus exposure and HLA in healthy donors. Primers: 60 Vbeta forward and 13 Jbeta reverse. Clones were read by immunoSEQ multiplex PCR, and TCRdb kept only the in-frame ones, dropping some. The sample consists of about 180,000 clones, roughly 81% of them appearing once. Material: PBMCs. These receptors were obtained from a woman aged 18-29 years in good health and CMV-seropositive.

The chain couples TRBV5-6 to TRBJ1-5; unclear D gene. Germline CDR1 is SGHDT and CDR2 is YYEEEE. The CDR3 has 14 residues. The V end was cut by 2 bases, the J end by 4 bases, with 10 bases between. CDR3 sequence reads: CASSFWQLNQPQHF. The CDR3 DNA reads TGTGCCAGCAGCTTTTGGCAGTTAAATCAGCCCCAGCATTTT. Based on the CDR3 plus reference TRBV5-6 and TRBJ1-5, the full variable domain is DAGVTQSPTHLIKTRGQQVTLRCSPKSGHDTVSWYQQALGQGPQFIFQYYEEEERQRGNFPDRFSGHQFPNYSSELNVNALLLGDSALYLCASSFWQLNQPQHFGDGTRLSIL.

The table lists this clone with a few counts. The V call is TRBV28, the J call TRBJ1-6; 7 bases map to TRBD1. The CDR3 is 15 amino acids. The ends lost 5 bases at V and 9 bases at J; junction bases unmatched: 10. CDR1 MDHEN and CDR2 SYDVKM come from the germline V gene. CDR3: CASSVNRGGGSPLHF. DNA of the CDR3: TGTGCCAGCAGTGTTAATCGAGGGGGCGGTTCACCCCTCCACTTT.

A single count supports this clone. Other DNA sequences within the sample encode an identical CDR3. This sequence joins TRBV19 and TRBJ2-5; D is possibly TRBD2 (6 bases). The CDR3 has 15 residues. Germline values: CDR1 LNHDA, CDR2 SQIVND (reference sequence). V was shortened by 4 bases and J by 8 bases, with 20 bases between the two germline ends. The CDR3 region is CASSKGLMAQGTQYF. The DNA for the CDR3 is TGTGCCAGTAGTAAGGGACTGATGGCCCAAGGTACCCAGTACTTC.

As DNA, the CDR3 is TGCGCCAGCCAGGCCGGCAGGGGACCGCGGGATCAGCCCCAGCATTTT. Translated: CASQAGRGPRDQPQHF. The chain links TRBV4-1 to TRBJ1-5; tentatively, D is TRBD1 (6 bases). The germline CDR1 and CDR2 sequences are MGHRA and YSYEKL. This CDR3 comprises 16 residues. V lost 8 bases and J 5 bases, leaving 22 bases between the germline ends.

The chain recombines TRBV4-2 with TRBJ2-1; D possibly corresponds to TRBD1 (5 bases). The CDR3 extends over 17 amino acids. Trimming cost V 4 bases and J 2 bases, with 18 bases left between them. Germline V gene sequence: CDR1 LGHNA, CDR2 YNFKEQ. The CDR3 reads CASSRNLRAKTYNEQFF. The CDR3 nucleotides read TGTGCCAGCAGCCGAAACCTCAGGGCCAAGACCTACAATGAGCAGTTCTTC.

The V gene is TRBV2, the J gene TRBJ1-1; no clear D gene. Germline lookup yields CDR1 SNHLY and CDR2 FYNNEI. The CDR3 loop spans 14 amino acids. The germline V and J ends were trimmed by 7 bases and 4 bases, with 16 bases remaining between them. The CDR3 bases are TGTGCCAGCAAGCGTGGGTCGGTAGTCACTGAAGCTTTCTTT. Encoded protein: CASKRGSVVTEAFF.

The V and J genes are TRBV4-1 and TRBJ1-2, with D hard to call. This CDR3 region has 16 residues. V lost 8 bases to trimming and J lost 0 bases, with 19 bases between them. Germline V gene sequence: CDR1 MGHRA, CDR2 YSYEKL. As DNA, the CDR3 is TGCGCCAGCGGCCCGATCGGTAAAGGAGCTAACTATGGCTACACCTTC. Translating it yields CASGPIGKGANYGYTF.

CDR3 residues: CASSLDSINTIYF. The CDR3 DNA follows: TGTGCCAGCAGCTTAGATTCTATAAACACCATATATTTT. The rearrangement links TRBV11-2 to TRBJ1-3; D unresolved. CDR1 and CDR2 (germline): SGHAT, FQNNGV. V lost 0 bases and J 6 bases, leaving 6 bases between the germline ends. CDR3 length equals 13 residues.

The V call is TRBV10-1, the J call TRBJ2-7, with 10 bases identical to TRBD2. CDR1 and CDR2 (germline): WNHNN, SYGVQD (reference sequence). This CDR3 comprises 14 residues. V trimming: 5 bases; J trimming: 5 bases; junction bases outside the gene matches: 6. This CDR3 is CASSPSGGTNEQYF. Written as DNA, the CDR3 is TGCGCCAGCAGTCCTAGCGGGGGAACGAACGAGCAGTACTTC.

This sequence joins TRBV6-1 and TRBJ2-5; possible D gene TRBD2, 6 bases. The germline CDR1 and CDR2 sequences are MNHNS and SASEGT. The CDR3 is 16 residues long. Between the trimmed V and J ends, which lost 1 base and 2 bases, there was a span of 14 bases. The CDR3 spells CASSEEMWEAQETQYF. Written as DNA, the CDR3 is TGTGCCAGCAGTGAAGAAATGTGGGAGGCTCAAGAGACCCAGTACTTC.

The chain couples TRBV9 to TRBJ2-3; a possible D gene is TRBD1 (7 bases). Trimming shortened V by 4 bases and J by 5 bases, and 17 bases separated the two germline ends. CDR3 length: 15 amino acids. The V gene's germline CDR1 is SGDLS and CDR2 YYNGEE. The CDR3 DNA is TGTGCCAGCAGCTCCTCGGTCAGGGGGGTAGATACGCAGTATTTT. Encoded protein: CASSSSVRGVDTQYF.

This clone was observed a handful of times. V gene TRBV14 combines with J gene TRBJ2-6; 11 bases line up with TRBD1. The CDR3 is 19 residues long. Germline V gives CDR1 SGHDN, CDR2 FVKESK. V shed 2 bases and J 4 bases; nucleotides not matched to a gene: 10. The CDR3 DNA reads TGTGCCAGCAGCCAAAGGGGACAGGGGGGAAGGTACGGGGCCAACGTCCTGACTTTC. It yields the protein CASSQRGQGGRYGANVLTF.

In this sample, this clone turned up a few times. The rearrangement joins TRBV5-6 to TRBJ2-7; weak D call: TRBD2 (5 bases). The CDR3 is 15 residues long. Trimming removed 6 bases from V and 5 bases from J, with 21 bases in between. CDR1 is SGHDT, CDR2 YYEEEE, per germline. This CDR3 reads CASNDKWTGKDEQYF. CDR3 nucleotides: TGTGCCAGCAACGACAAATGGACTGGCAAGGACGAGCAGTACTTC.

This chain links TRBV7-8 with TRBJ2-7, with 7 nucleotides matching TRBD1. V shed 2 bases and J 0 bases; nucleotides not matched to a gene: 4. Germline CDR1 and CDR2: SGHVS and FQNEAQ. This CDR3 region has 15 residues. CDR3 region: CASSLTTGSSYEQYF. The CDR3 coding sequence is TGTGCCAGCAGCTTAACGACAGGGAGCTCCTACGAGCAGTACTTC.

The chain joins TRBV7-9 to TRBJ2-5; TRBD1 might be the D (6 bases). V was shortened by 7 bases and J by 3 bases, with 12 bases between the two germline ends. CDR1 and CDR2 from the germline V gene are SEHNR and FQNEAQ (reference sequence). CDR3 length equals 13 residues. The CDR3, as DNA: TGTGCCAGCACCAATTACAGGGAAGAGACCCAGTACTTC. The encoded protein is CASTNYREETQYF.

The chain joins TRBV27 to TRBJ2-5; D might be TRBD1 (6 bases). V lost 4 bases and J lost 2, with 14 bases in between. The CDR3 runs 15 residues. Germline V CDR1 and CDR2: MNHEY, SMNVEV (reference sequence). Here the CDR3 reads CASSSNRVRQETQYF. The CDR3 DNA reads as TGTGCCAGCAGTTCCAACAGGGTTCGACAAGAGACCCAGTACTTC.

The CDR3 sequence is CASGPSQGGLNEKLFF. CDR3 coding DNA: TGTGCCAGCGGACCATCGCAAGGGGGCCTTAATGAAAAACTGTTTTTT. V and J are TRBV25-1 and TRBJ1-4; 7 nucleotides match TRBD1. The CDR3 contains 16 residues. V lost 8 bases, J lost 4 bases, and 13 bases stayed unmatched. The germline V gene has CDR1 MGHDK and CDR2 SYGVNS.

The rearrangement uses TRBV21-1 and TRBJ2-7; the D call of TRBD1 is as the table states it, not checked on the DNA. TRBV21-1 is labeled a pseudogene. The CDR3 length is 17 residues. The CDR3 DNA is TGTGCCAGCAGCCGCATTCCAGGGGGCGAAGTATTCTACGAGCAGTACTTC. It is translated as CASSRIPGGEVFYEQYF.

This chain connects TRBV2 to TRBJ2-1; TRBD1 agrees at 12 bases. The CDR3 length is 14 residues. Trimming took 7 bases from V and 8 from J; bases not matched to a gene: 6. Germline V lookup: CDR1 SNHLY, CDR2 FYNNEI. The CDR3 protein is CASMGTGGGYEQFF. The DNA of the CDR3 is TGTGCCAGCATGGGGACAGGGGGCGGTTATGAGCAGTTCTTC.

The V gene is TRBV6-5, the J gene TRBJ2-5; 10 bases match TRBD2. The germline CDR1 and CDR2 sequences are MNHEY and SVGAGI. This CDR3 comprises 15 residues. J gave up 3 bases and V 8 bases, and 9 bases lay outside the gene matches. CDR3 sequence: CASRRTLAGEETQYF. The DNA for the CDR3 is TGTGCCAGCCGGCGGACTCTAGCGGGGGAAGAGACCCAGTACTTC.

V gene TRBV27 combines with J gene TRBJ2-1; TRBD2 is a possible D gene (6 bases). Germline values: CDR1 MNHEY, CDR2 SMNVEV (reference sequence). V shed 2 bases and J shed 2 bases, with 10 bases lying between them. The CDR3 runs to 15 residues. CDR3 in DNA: TGTGCCAGCAGTTTAGTCCGGGGGACCTACAATGAGCAGTTCTTC. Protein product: CASSLVRGTYNEQFF.

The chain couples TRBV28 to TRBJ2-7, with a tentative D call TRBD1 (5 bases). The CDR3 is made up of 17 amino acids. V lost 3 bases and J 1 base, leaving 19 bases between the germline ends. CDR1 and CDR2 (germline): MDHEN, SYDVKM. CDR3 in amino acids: CASSFPAPGIGSYEQYF. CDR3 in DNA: TGTGCCAGCAGTTTTCCGGCGCCAGGGATTGGGTCCTACGAGCAGTACTTC.

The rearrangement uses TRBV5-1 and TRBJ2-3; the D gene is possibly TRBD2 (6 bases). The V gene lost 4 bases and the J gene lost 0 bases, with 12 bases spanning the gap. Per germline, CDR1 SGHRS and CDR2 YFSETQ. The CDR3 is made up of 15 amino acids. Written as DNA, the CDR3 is TGCGCCAGCAGCGTGGGGGACTTTAGCACAGATACGCAGTATTTT. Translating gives CASSVGDFSTDTQYF.

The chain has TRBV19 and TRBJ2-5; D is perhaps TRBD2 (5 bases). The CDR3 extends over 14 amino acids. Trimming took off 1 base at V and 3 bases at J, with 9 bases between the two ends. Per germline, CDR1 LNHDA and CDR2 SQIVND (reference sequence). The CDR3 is CASSIGPGEETQYF. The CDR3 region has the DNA TGTGCCAGTAGTATAGGTCCCGGGGAAGAGACCCAGTACTTC.

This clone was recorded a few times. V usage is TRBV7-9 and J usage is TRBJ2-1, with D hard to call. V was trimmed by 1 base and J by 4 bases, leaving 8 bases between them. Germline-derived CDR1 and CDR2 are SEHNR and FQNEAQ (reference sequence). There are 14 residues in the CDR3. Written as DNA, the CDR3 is TGTGCCAGCAGCTTAGGTAGTCAATACAATGAGCAGTTCTTC. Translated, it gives CASSLGSQYNEQFF.

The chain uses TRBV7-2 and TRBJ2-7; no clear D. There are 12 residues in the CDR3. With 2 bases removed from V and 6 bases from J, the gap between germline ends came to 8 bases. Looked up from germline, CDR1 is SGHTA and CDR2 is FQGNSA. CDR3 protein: CASSLQNIEQYF. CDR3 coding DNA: TGTGCCAGCAGCTTACAAAACATCGAGCAGTACTTC. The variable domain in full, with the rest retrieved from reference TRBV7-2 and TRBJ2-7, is GAGVSQSPSNKVTEKGKDVELRCDPISGHTALYWYRQSLGQGLEFLIYFQGNSAPDKSGLPSDRFSAERTGGSVSTLTIQRTQQEDSAVYLCASSLQNIEQYFGPGTRLTVT.

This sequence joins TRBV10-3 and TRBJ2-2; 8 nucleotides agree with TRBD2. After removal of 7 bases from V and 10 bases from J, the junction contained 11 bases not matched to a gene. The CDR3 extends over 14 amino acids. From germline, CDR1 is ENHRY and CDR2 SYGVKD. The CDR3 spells CAIKADRGGEELFF. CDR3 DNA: TGTGCCATCAAGGCGGACCGGGGGGGAGAGGAGCTGTTTTTT.

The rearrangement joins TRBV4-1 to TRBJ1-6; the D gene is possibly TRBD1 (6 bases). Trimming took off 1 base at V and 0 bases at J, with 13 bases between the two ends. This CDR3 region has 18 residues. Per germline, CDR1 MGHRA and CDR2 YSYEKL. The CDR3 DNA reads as TGCGCCAGCAGCCAAGCCGACAGGTTAAGCTCCTATAATTCACCCCTCCACTTT. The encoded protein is CASSQADRLSSYNSPLHF.